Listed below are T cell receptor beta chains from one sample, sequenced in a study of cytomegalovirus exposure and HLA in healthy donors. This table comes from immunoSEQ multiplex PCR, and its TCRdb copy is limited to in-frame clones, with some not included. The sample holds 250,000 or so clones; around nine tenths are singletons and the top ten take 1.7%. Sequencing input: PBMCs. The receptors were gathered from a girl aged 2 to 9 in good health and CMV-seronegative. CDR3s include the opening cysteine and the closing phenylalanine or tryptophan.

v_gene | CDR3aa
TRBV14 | CASSQVLGDWTEAFF
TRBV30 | CAWSHETSGGRTQYF
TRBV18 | CASSPPGGERGNEQFF
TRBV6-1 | CASSEVATPHPSGANVLTF
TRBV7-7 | CASSLAPGQETQYF
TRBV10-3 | CAISEGQGAGNQPQHF
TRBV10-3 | CATGLAGANEQFF
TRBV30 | CAHGTGGADTQYF
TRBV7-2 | CASALPGREIWGQYF
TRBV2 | CASKRQGLVGELFF
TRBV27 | CASAMSVGRTEAFF
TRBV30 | CAWSVEPGLNEQFF
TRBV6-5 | CASTEGLNTGELFF
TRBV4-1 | CASSALFNEKLFF